This TCR beta chain was captured by sequencing in a study of blood T cell repertoires in COVID-19. About the research overall: The origin of the acute and convalescent COVID-19 samples was the United States, Italy and Spain. T cells, B-cell-depleted T cells, or PBMCs provided the cDNA or gDNA that served as material.

V was pared by 2 bases and J by 8 bases, with 13 bases between. The germline V gene encodes CDR1 SGHTA and CDR2 FQGNSA. This CDR3 has 15 amino acids. This clone was observed once. Under the authors' procedure: Nucleated cell counts were estimated from reference gene primer amplification. Clones were read by immunoSEQ multiplex PCR, and TCRdb kept only the in-frame ones, dropping some. From that table come the V and J calls and clone size; the DNA was used to work out D and trimming. The table shows 200,000 to 300,000 clones, with over 70% occurring only once. Input material: peripheral blood. V usage is TRBV7-2 and J usage is TRBJ1-6; tentatively, D is TRBD1 (6 bases). The TCR was taken from a woman of 80 years or more with acute or convalescent COVID-19. The CDR3 sequence is CASSLKLRGDSPLHF. Here the CDR3 DNA reads TGTGCCAGCAGCTTAAAGCTCAGGGGTGATTCACCCCTCCACTTT.